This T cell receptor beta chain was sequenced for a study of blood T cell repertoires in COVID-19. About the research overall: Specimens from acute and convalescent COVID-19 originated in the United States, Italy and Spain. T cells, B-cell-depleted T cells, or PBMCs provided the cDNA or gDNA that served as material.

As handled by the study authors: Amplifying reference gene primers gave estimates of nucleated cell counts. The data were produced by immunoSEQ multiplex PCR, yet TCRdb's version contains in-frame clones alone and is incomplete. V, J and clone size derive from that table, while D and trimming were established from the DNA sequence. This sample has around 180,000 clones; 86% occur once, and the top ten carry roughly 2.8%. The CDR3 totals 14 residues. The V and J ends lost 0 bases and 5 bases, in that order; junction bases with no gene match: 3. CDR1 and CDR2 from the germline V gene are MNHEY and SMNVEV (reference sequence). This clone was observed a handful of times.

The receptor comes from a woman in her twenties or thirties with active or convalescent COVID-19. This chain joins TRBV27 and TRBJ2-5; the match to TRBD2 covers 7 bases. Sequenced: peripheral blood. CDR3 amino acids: CASSLSGGLETQYF. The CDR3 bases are TGTGCCAGCAGTTTATCGGGAGGGTTGGAGACCCAGTACTTC.